The T cell receptor (beta chain) described here comes from a study of cytomegalovirus exposure and HLA in healthy donors. Germline assignment: CDR1 MNHGY and CDR2 SAAAGT. The length of the CDR3 is 16 residues. Germline trimming cut 8 bases from V and 7 bases from J; bases unmatched to any gene: 15. Primers for the PCR totalled 60 Vbeta and 13 Jbeta. Here immunoSEQ multiplex PCR was the method, and the copy in TCRdb shows in-frame clones only, minus some. The sample lists roughly 160,000 clones; 65% to 80% were seen once. This receptor was taken from a woman in her fifties or sixties in good health and CMV-seropositive. The V call is TRBV6-8, the J call TRBJ2-7; 12 positions agree with TRBD1. What was sequenced was PBMCs. The CDR3 loop is CASLSLLGQGAEEQYF. The CDR3, as DNA: TGTGCCAGCCTCTCGCTTCTGGGACAGGGGGCGGAAGAGCAGTACTTC.